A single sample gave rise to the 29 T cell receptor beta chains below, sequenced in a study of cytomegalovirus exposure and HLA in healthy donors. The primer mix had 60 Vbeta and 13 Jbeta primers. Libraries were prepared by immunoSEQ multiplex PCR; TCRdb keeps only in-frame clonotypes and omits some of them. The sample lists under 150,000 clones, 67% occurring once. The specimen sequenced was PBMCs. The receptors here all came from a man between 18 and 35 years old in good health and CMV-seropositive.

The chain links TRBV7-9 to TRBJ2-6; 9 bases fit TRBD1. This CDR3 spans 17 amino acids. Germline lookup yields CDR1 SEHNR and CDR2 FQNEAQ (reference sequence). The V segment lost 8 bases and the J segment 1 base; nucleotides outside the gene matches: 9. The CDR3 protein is CASGNRGLVSGANVLTF. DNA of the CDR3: TGTGCCAGCGGAAACAGGGGGCTCGTTTCTGGGGCCAACGTCCTGACTTTC.

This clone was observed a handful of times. CDR3 sequence (DNA): TGTGCCAGTAGTATAAGGAGTACTGAAAAACTGTTTTTT. Translating it yields CASSIRSTEKLFF. V usage is TRBV19 and J usage is TRBJ1-4; D is unresolved. Germline CDR1 reads LNHDA; CDR2 reads SQIVND (reference sequence). This CDR3 has 13 amino acids. V shed 2 bases and J shed 7 bases, with 8 bases lying between them. The variable domain in full, completed from reference TRBV19 and TRBJ1-4, reads DGGITQSPKYLFRKEGQNVTLSCEQNLNHDAMYWYRQDPGQGLRLIYYSQIVNDFQKGDIAEGYSVSREKKESFPLTVTSAQKNPTAFYLCASSIRSTEKLFFGSGTQLSVL.

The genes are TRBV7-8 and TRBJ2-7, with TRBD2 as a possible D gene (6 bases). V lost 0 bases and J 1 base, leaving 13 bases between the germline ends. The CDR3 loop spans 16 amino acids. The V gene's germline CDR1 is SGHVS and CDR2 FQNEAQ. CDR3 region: CASSLALGGESYEQYV. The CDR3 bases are TGTGCCAGCAGCTTAGCGTTGGGCGGGGAGTCCTACGAGCAGTACGTC.

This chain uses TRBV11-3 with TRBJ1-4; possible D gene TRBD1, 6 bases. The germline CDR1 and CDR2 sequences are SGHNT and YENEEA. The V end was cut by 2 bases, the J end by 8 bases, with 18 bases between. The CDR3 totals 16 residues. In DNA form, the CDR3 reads TGTGCCAGCAGCTTAATAATAACAGGGCGCAGAGAAAAACTGTTTTTT. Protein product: CASSLIITGRREKLFF.

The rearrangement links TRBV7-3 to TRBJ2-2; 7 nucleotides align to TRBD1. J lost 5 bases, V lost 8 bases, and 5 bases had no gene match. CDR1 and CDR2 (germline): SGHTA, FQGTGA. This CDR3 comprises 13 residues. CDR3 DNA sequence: TGTGCCAGCGCCCCACAGGGGACCGGGGAGCTGTTTTTT. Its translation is CASAPQGTGELFF.

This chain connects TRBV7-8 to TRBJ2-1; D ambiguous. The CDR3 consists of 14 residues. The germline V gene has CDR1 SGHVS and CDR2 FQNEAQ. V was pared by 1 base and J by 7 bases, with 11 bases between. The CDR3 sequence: CASSLGAGPNEQFF. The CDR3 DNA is TGTGCCAGCAGCTTAGGGGCAGGTCCTAATGAGCAGTTCTTC.

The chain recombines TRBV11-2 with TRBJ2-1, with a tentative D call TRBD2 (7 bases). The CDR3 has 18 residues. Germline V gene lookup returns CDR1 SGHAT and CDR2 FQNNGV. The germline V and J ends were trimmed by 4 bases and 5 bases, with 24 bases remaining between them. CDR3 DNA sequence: TGTGCCAGCAGCTGGCTCCGAGGCTCGGGGGGCCAACACAATGAGCAGTTCTTC. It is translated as CASSWLRGSGGQHNEQFF. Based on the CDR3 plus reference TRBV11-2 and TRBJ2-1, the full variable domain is EAGVAQSPRYKIIEKRQSVAFWCNPISGHATLYWYQQILGQGPKLLIQFQNNGVVDDSQLPKDRFSAERLKGVDSTLKIQPAKLEDSAVYLCASSWLRGSGGQHNEQFFGPGTRLTVL.

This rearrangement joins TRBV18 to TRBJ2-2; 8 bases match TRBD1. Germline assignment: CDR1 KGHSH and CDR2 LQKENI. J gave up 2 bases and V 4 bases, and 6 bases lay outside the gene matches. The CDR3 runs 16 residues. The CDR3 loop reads CASSLSGTGNTGELFF. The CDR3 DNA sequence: TGTGCCAGCTCACTATCCGGGACAGGCAACACCGGGGAGCTGTTTTTT. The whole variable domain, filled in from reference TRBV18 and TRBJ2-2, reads NAGVMQNPRHLVRRRGQEARLRCSPMKGHSHVYWYRQLPEEGLKFMVYLQKENIIDESGMPKERFSAEFPKEGPSILRIQQVVRGDSAAYFCASSLSGTGNTGELFFGEGSRLTVL.

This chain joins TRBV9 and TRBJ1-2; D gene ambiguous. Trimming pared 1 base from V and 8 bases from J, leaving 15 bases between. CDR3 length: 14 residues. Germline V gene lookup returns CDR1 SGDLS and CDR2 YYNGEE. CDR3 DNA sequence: TGTGCCAGCAGCGTACGTAGCCGTGGCGAGGGCTACACCTTC. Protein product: CASSVRSRGEGYTF.

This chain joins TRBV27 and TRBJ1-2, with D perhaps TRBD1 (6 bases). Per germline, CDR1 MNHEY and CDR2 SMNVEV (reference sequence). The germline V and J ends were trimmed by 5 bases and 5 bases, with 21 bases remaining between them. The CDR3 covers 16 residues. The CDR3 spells CASSPFTGTFEYGYTF. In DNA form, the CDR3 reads TGTGCCAGCAGTCCCTTTACAGGGACCTTTGAGTATGGCTACACCTTC.

The CDR3 sequence is CASSPGASGVDTQYF. The CDR3 bases are TGTGCCAGCAGCCCCGGGGCTAGCGGGGTCGATACGCAGTATTTT. J is TRBJ2-3 and V is TRBV6-5, with TRBD2 matching over 9 bases. CDR1 and CDR2 from the germline V gene are MNHEY and SVGAGI. This CDR3 has 15 amino acids. After removal of 6 bases from V and 6 bases from J, the junction contained 10 bases not matched to a gene.

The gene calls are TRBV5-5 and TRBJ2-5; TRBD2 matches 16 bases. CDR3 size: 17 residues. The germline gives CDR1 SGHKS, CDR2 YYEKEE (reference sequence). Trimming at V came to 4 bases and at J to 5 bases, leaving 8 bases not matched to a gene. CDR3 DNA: TGTGCCAGCAGCGTGGGGACTAGCGGGGGGGAGGGTGAGACCCAGTACTTC. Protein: CASSVGTSGGEGETQYF.

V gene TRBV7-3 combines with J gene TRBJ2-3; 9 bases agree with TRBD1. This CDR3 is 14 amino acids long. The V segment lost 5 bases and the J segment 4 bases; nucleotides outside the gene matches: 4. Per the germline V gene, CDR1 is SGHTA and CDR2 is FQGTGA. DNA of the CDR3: TGTGCCAGCAGCCCTAGACAGGGGGCAGATACGCAGTATTTT. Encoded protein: CASSPRQGADTQYF.

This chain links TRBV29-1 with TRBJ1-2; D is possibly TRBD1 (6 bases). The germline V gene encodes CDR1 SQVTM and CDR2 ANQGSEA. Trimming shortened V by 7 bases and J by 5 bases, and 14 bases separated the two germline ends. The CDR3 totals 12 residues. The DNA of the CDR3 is TGCAGCGCAAGGACAGCCCCTTATGGCTACACCTTC. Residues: CSARTAPYGYTF.

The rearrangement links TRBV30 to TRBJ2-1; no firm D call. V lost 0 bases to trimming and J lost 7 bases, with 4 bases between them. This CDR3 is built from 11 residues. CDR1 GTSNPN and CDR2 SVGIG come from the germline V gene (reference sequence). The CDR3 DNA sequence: TGTGCCTGGAGTGTACAAAATGAGCAGTTCTTC. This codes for CAWSVQNEQFF.

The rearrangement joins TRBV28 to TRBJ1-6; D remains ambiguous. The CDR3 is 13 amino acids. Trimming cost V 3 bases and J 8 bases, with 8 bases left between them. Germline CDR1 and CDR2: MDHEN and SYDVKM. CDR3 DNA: TGTGCCAGCAGTTTTCGGGGATATTCACCCCTCCACTTT. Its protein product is CASSFRGYSPLHF. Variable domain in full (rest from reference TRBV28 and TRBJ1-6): DVKVTQSSRYLVKRTGEKVFLECVQDMDHENMFWYRQDPGLGLRLIYFSYDVKMKEKGDIPEGYSVSREKKERFSLILESASTNQTSMYLCASSFRGYSPLHFGNGTRLTVT.

DNA of the CDR3: TGTGCCAGCAGTTTTGGGGGGGCCCAAGAGACCCAGTACTTC. Translating gives CASSFGGAQETQYF. The rearrangement uses TRBV28 and TRBJ2-5, with a weak D call TRBD2 (7 bases). CDR3 length: 14 amino acids. The V gene's germline CDR1 is MDHEN and CDR2 SYDVKM. V was pared by 3 bases and J by 1 base, with 9 bases between.

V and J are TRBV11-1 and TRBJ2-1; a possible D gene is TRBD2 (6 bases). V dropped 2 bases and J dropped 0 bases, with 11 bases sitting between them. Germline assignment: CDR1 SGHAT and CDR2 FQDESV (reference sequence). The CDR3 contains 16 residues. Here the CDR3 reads CASSLKRGYSYNEQFF. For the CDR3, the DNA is TGTGCCAGCAGCTTAAAACGGGGGTACTCCTACAATGAGCAGTTCTTC.

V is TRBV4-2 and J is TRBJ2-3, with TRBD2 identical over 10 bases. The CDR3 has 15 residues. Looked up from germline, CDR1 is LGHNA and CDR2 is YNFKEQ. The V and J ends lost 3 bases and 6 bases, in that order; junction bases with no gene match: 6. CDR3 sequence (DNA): TGTGCCAGCAGCCAGCTAGCGGGGGCTGGGGATACGCAGTATTTT. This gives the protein CASSQLAGAGDTQYF.

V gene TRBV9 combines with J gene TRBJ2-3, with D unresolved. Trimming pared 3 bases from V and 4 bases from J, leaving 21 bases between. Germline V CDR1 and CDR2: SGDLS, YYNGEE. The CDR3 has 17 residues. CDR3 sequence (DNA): TGTGCCAGCAGCGCTCTAGTGGGTGTTGGTTCTGCAGATACGCAGTATTTT. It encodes CASSALVGVGSADTQYF. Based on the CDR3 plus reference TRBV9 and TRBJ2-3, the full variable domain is DSGVTQTPKHLITATGQRVTLRCSPRSGDLSVYWYQQSLDQGLQFLIQYYNGEERAKGNILERFSAQQFPDLHSELNLSSLELGDSALYFCASSALVGVGSADTQYFGPGTRLTVL.

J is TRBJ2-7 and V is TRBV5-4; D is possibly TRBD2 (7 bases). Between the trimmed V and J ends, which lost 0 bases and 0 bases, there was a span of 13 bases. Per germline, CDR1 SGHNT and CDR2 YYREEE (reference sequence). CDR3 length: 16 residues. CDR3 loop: CASSLGPGGPSYEQYV. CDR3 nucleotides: TGTGCCAGCAGCTTGGGACCCGGGGGGCCCTCCTACGAGCAGTACGTC.

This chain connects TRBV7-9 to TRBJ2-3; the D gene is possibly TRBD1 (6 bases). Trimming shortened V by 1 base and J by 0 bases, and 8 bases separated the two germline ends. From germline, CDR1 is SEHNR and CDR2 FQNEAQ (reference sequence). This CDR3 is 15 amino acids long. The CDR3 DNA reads TGTGCCAGCAGCTTAGGGACAGCGAGCACAGATACGCAGTATTTT. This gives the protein CASSLGTASTDTQYF.

This CDR3 is CASSEGSAGGPQTQYF. The CDR3 DNA sequence: TGTGCCAGCAGTGAAGGTTCGGCGGGGGGGCCGCAGACCCAGTACTTC. The genes are TRBV2 and TRBJ2-5, with 9 positions matching TRBD2. The CDR3 totals 16 residues. V lost 1 base, J lost 6 bases, and 9 bases stayed unmatched. Germline assignment: CDR1 SNHLY and CDR2 FYNNEI. Complete variable domain (other parts from reference TRBV2 and TRBJ2-5): EPEVTQTPSHQVTQMGQEVILRCVPISNHLYFYWYRQILGQKVEFLVSFYNNEISEKSEIFDDQFSVERPDGSNFTLKIRSTKLEDSAMYFCASSEGSAGGPQTQYFGPGTRLLVL.

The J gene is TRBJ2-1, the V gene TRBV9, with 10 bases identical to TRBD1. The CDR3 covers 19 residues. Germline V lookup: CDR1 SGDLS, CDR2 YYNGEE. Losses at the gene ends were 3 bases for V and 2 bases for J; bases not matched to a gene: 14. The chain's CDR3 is CASSGGQGPPVGPYNEQFF. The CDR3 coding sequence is TGTGCCAGCAGCGGGGGACAGGGGCCACCGGTTGGACCCTACAATGAGCAGTTCTTC.

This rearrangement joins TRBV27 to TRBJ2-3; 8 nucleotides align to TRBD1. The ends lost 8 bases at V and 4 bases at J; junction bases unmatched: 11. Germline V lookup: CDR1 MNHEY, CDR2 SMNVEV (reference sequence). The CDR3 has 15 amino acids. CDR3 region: CASRKTGVYPDTQYF. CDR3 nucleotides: TGTGCCAGCCGTAAGACAGGGGTGTACCCAGATACGCAGTATTTT.

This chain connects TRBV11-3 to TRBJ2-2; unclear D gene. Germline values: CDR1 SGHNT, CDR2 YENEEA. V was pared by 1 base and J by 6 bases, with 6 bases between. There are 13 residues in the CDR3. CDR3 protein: CASSLGLAGELFF. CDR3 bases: TGTGCCAGCAGCTTAGGGCTAGCCGGGGAGCTGTTTTTT.

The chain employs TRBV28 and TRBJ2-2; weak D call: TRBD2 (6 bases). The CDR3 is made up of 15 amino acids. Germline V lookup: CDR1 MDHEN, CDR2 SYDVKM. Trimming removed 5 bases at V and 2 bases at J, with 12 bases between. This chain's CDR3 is CASSDRDSNTGELFF. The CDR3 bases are TGTGCCAGCAGTGACCGGGACTCCAACACCGGGGAGCTGTTTTTT.

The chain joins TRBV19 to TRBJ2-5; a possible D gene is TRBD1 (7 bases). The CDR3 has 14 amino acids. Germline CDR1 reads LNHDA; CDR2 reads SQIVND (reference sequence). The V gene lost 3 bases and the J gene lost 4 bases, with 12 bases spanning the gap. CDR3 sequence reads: CASSIGQGGETQYF. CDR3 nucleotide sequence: TGTGCCAGTAGTATTGGCCAGGGGGGAGAGACCCAGTACTTC.

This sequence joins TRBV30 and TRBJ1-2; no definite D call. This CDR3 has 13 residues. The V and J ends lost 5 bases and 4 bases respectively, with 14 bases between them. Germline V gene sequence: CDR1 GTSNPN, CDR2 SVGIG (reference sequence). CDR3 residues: CAWGRGRSYGYTF. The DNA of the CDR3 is TGTGCCTGGGGAAGAGGGAGAAGCTATGGCTACACCTTC.